This T cell receptor beta chain was observed in a study of regulatory T cells in long-lasting Graves disease. Findings of the study overall: Favored usage of TRBV28, TRBJ1-2 and TRBJ2-5 was recorded in persistent disease. Persistent Graves' patients had lower TCR diversity than newly diagnosed ones.

Time point denoted: persistent/refractory GD, antithyroid drugs over 5 years with positive TRAb. RNA from PBMCs was the source of the TCR library. There are a few counts of this clonotype. Its antigen is unknown. Germline CDR1 is SGHDN and CDR2 is FVKESK. This CDR3 has 15 residues. Losses at the gene ends were 3 bases for V and 3 bases for J; bases not matched to a gene: 3. CDR3 regions were amplified by Arm-PCR using iRepertoire HTBI primers to build TCR beta libraries. Per the original data handling: Across all samples, more than 60 TRBV segments and 14 TRBJ segments were identified. TCRdb fed the multiplex PCR reads into MiXCR, producing one record per CDR3 protein. V and J calls and clone size were set by TCRdb, not the authors. Among roughly 450,000 distinct CDR3 sequences listed, 20% to 25% were seen once.

Sequencing was performed on peripheral blood mononuclear cells (PBMCs), taken when the disease was refractory, from a patient treated with antithyroid drugs. The V gene is TRBV14, the J gene TRBJ2-7, with 12 bases lining up with TRBD1. This sequence was found in a female donor with Graves disease. DNA for the CDR3: TGTGCCAGCAGCCATGGGACAGGGGGCTTCTACGAGCAGTACTTC. Encoded protein: CASSHGTGGFYEQYF.